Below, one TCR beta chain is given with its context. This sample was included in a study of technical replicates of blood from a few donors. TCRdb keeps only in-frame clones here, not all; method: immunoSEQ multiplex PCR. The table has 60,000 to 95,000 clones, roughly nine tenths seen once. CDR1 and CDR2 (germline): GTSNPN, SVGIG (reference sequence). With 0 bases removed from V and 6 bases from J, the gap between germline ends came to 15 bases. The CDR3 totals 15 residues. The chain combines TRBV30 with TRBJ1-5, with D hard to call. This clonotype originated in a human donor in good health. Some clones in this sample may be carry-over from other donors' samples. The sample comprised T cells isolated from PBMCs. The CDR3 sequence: CAWSVQSALGQPQHF. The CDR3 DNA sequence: TGTGCCTGGAGTGTACAAAGTGCCCTTGGTCAGCCCCAGCATTTT.